The clone carrying this T cell receptor beta chain has at least ten counts. Its antigen is undetermined. This entry belongs to a study of molecular identifiers for immune sequencing clone quantification. Study at large: Four of five RNA aliquots from roughly 21,000 or 96,000 naive CD8 T cells were sequenced. General observations from the study: In a background of approximately 1 million naive cells, spiked Jurkat TCR RNA from one cell was reportedly detectable.

With 0 bases clipped from V and 1 base from J, the junction kept 3 bases outside the gene matches. CDR1 LGHNA and CDR2 YNFKEQ come from the germline V gene. The CDR3 runs 16 residues. TCRdb used MiXCR to reprocess the PCR reads, holding one entry per CDR3 protein. The sample shows about 36,000 distinct CDR3 sequences, less than 20% of them seen only once. The chain carries TRBV4-2 and TRBJ2-5; 9 bases are shared with TRBD1. The sample comprised naive CD8+ T cells from blood, with Jurkat cell RNA spiked in. Subset defined: FACS-sorted CD8+CD4-CCR7+CD45RA+ naive T cells. This receptor was obtained from a human donor in good health. Some libraries in this study had Jurkat cell RNA spiked in. Here the CDR3 reads CASSQEETGGQETQYF. CDR3 coding DNA: TGTGCCAGCAGCCAAGAAGAGACAGGGGGCCAAGAGACCCAGTACTTC.